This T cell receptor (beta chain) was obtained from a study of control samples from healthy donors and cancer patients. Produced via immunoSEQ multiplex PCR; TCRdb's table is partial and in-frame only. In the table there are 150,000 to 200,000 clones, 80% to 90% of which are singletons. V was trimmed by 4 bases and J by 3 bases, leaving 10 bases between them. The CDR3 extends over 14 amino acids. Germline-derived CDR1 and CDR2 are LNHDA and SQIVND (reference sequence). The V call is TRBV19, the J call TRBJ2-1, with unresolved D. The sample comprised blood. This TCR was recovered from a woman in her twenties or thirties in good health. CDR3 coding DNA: TGTGCCAGTAGTAGGTCAGAGAGCTACAATGAGCAGTTCTTC. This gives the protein CASSRSESYNEQFF.